A selection of T cell receptor beta chains follows, all from one sample in a study of identifying expanded T cells in peripheral blood. Some clones are missing from TCRdb's copy, which holds only in-frame ones; the method was immunoSEQ multiplex PCR. The data hold about 100,000 clones, with 85% to 90% observed a single time. What was sequenced was blood. These TCRs come from a person aged 18 to 70 in good health. The CDR3 runs from the conserved cysteine through the conserved F or W. Size values are once, few and many counts, or a class for expanded clones, and some rows have none.

V gene: TRBV13; clone size: NA; CDR3 protein: CASSFGAGGREQYF
V gene: TRBV18; clone size: NA; CDR3 protein: CASSPYRTTSWNTEAFF
V gene: TRBV19; clone size: once; CDR3 protein: CAARGAGNSNQPQHF
V gene: TRBV19; clone size: NA; CDR3 protein: CASSIFRAGGEQPQHF
V gene: TRBV4-2; clone size: NA; CDR3 protein: CASSRQHPGGGTDTQYF
V gene: TRBV10-2; clone size: NA; CDR3 protein: CASREQRLNNEQFF
V gene: TRBV7-2; clone size: NA; CDR3 protein: CASSSRGREQYF
V gene: TRBV7-6; clone size: NA; CDR3 protein: CASSLSWRGGIPTNEKLFF
V gene: TRBV2; clone size: once; CDR3 protein: CASSELIRHRAPTGELFF
V gene: TRBV28; clone size: NA; CDR3 protein: CASSWVGSNQPQHF
V gene: TRBV7-8; clone size: NA; CDR3 protein: CASSSTGRRLTEAFF
V gene: TRBV27; clone size: NA; CDR3 protein: CASSFLGPTFTDTQYF
V gene: TRBV4-1; clone size: once; CDR3 protein: CASSPIGSSYEQYF
V gene: TRBV21-1; clone size: NA; CDR3 protein: CASTLGTRLNTGELFF
V gene: TRBV18; clone size: NA; CDR3 protein: CASSPRGVEPLYEQYF
V gene: TRBV7-7; clone size: NA; CDR3 protein: CASSLSQRDTQYF
V gene: TRBV19; clone size: NA; CDR3 protein: CASSIDSDMFSPLHF
V gene: TRBV7-9; clone size: few; CDR3 protein: CASSLVPGMNTEAFF
V gene: TRBV6-5; clone size: NA; CDR3 protein: CASSDRFLTGNTIYF
V gene: TRBV27; clone size: NA; CDR3 protein: CASSPSGRGGTNIQYF
V gene: TRBV6-5; clone size: NA; CDR3 protein: CASSNDRGDGYTF
V gene: TRBV7-2; clone size: NA; CDR3 protein: CASSPRGGAGRGARYGYTF
V gene: TRBV5-1; clone size: NA; CDR3 protein: CASSLGWADEQFF
V gene: TRBV7-9; clone size: NA; CDR3 protein: CASSFEGPAAFF
V gene: TRBV4-3; clone size: once; CDR3 protein: CASSQGNWETQYF
V gene: TRBV7-9; clone size: NA; CDR3 protein: CASSPRGGSSYNSPLHF
V gene: TRBV27; clone size: NA; CDR3 protein: CATRESRGTYEQYF
V gene: TRBV10-3; clone size: few; CDR3 protein: CAIREYPNTEAFF
V gene: TRBV11-3; clone size: NA; CDR3 protein: CASSLGFAGESYEQYF
V gene: TRBV7-2; clone size: once; CDR3 protein: CASSLIGGYTEAFF
V gene: TRBV15; clone size: NA; CDR3 protein: CATSSNRDSYPGLFF
V gene: TRBV7-9; clone size: NA; CDR3 protein: CASSLGRSNQPQHF
V gene: TRBV6-1; clone size: few; CDR3 protein: CASSGGQTTNSPLHF
V gene: TRBV11-3; clone size: NA; CDR3 protein: CASSSQGGGNYEQYF
V gene: TRBV18; clone size: few; CDR3 protein: CASSPGLAGRGEQYF
V gene: TRBV9; clone size: NA; CDR3 protein: CASSSSPTGNYGYTF
V gene: TRBV5-4; clone size: once; CDR3 protein: CASSSEDRNTEAFF
V gene: TRBV10-2; clone size: NA; CDR3 protein: CATNIGQSSPLHF
V gene: TRBV27; clone size: NA; CDR3 protein: CASSLARAYQGTQYF
V gene: TRBV28; clone size: NA; CDR3 protein: CASSPPGARRNSPLHF
V gene: TRBV30; clone size: NA; CDR3 protein: CASPPDTGDSPLHF
V gene: TRBV6-6; clone size: NA; CDR3 protein: CASSFGDERSFGEAFF